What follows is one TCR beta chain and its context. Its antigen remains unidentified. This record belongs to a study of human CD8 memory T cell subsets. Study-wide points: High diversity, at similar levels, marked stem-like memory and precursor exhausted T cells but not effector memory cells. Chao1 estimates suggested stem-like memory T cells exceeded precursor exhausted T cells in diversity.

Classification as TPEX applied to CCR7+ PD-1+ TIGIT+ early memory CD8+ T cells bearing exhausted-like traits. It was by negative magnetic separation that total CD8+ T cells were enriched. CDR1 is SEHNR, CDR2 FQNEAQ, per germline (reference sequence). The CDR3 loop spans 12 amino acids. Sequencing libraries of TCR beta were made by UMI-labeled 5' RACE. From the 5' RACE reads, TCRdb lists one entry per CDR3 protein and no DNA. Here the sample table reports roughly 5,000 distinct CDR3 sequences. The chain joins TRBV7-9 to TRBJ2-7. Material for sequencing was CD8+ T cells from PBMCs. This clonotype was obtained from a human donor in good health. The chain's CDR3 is CASNLGSYEQYF.